This T cell receptor (beta chain) was recorded in a study of blood T cell repertoires in COVID-19. Study at large: Sources were T cells, B-cell-depleted T cells, or PBMCs; the material itself was cDNA or gDNA.

Repertoires were generated with immunoSEQ multiplex PCR, while TCRdb's copy carries only in-frame clones and drops some. The sample has tens of thousands of clones, over 80% seen once. This clone appeared a few times. This CDR3 spans 15 amino acids. CDR1 is SGHRS and CDR2 is YFSETQ in the germline V gene. V was cut by 0 bases and J by 4 bases, with 14 bases left in between. The V call is TRBV5-1, the J call TRBJ2-7, with a tentative D call TRBD2 (5 bases). The sequenced sample consisted of peripheral blood. This receptor was identified in a woman of 80 years or more with active or convalescent COVID-19. Here the CDR3 reads CASSLAGGFEYEQYF. CDR3 nucleotide sequence: TGCGCCAGCAGCTTGGCCGGCGGGTTCGAATACGAGCAGTACTTC.